The next 27 T cell receptor beta chains were all read from a single sample in a study of shared clonotypes between healthy human individuals. Terminally differentiated effector memory CD45RA+ cells were excluded from the naive CD8 cells, which were CD45RO-negative and positively selected for CCR7. The repertoire was sequenced with immunoSEQ multiplex PCR; TCRdb's copy has only in-frame clones and lacks some. This sample has approximately 810,000 clones, with more than 85% found just once. The sequenced material came from naive CD8+ T cells sorted from blood. The receptors here all came from a young man in good health.

The rearrangement joins TRBV7-9 to TRBJ2-7, with D possibly being TRBD1 (7 bases). Trimming removed 5 bases from V and 3 bases from J, with 20 bases in between. This CDR3 has 16 amino acids. Germline CDR1 SEHNR, CDR2 FQNEAQ (reference sequence). The CDR3 DNA is TGTGCCAGCAGCCTCCCCCCGGGGGACAGAAACTACGAGCAGTACTTC. It codes for CASSLPPGDRNYEQYF.

The chain couples TRBV11-2 to TRBJ2-7, with 8 bases aligning to TRBD1. The CDR3 extends over 14 amino acids. With 7 bases clipped from V and 5 bases from J, the junction kept 10 bases outside the gene matches. In germline, CDR1 is SGHAT, CDR2 FQNNGV. The CDR3: CASNPQGALNEQYF. The DNA for the CDR3 is TGTGCCAGCAACCCGCAGGGGGCTTTAAACGAGCAGTACTTC.

The chain employs TRBV7-9 and TRBJ2-7; no reliable D call. The CDR3 contains 15 residues. V was cut by 2 bases and J by 4 bases, with 15 bases left in between. The germline V gene encodes CDR1 SEHNR and CDR2 FQNEAQ (reference sequence). CDR3 coding DNA: TGTGCCAGCAGCTTATCCCACGGAGAACTGTACGAGCAGTACTTC. This encodes CASSLSHGELYEQYF.

About this clone: An end of the junction differs from the germline gene, which may be a read error. The chain combines TRBV7-7 with TRBJ2-1; D is undetermined. In germline, CDR1 is SSHAT, CDR2 FNYEAQ (reference sequence). This CDR3 is 16 amino acids long. CDR3 sequence (DNA): TGTGCTAGCAGCTTTTCTTACGCGAGCTCCTACAATGAGCAGTTCTTC. Its protein is CASSFSYASSYNEQFF. Full variable domain (outside the CDR3, taken from reference TRBV7-7 and TRBJ2-1): GAGVSQSPRYKVTKRGQDVTLRCDPISSHATLYWYQQALGQGPEFLTYFNYEAQPDKSGLPSDRFSAERPEGSISTLTIQRTEQRDSAMYRCASSFSYASSYNEQFFGPGTRLTVL.

V usage is TRBV7-9 and J usage is TRBJ2-1, with 11 bases matching TRBD2. The CDR3 consists of 17 residues. Germline assignment: CDR1 SEHNR and CDR2 FQNEAQ (reference sequence). Germline trimming cut 6 bases from V and 6 bases from J; bases unmatched to any gene: 13. The CDR3 DNA reads TGTGCCAGCAGACCAGGGACTAGCGGCCGAATGGCCAATGAGCAGTTCTTC. It is translated as CASRPGTSGRMANEQFF.

V is TRBV7-2 and J is TRBJ2-2; D may be TRBD2 (5 bases). V lost 3 bases to trimming and J lost 4 bases, with 15 bases between them. The CDR3 sequence is 16 residues long. Germline CDR1 is SGHTA and CDR2 is FQGNSA. DNA of the CDR3: TGTGCCAGCAGCTTTCTTATACCAGGAGGCACCGGGGAGCTGTTTTTT. Translating gives CASSFLIPGGTGELFF.

The chain has TRBV29-1 and TRBJ1-1; the D is unclear. The CDR3 runs to 14 residues. The germline CDR1 and CDR2 sequences are SQVTM and ANQGSEA. With 7 bases removed from V and 7 bases from J, the gap between germline ends came to 22 bases. The CDR3 sequence is CSAGRAGSYIEAFF. CDR3 nucleotide sequence: TGCAGCGCTGGCCGGGCCGGGAGTTACATTGAAGCTTTCTTT.

The V gene is TRBV28, the J gene TRBJ2-7; D unresolved. Germline lookup yields CDR1 MDHEN and CDR2 SYDVKM. V shed 3 bases and J shed 0 bases, with 9 bases lying between them. This CDR3 has 14 residues. CDR3: CASSFVDASYEQYF. The DNA of the CDR3 is TGTGCCAGCAGTTTCGTAGACGCCTCCTACGAGCAGTACTTC.

The count of this clone is one. The CDR3 DNA sequence: TGTGCCAGCAGTTTTATCCCGACAAATGAGCAGTTCTTC. Its protein product is CASSFIPTNEQFF. This chain links TRBV6-5 with TRBJ2-1; D unclear. CDR3 length equals 13 residues. The V end lost 4 bases, the J end lost 7 bases, and 11 bases lay between the germline ends. Germline CDR1 MNHEY, CDR2 SVGAGI.

The V and J genes are TRBV9 and TRBJ2-1, with D maybe TRBD1 (6 bases). CDR1 SGDLS and CDR2 YYNGEE come from the germline V gene. V lost 2 bases and J 5 bases, leaving 14 bases between the germline ends. The CDR3 length is 15 residues. The CDR3 here is CASSVGAVYHNEQFF. The DNA for the CDR3 is TGTGCCAGCAGCGTGGGGGCCGTCTATCACAATGAGCAGTTCTTC. Drawing the rest from reference TRBV9 and TRBJ2-1, the complete variable domain is DSGVTQTPKHLITATGQRVTLRCSPRSGDLSVYWYQQSLDQGLQFLIQYYNGEERAKGNILERFSAQQFPDLHSELNLSSLELGDSALYFCASSVGAVYHNEQFFGPGTRLTVL.

The chain employs TRBV14 and TRBJ2-1; no firm D call. From germline, CDR1 is SGHDN and CDR2 FVKESK. The V gene lost 4 bases and the J gene lost 10 bases, with 17 bases spanning the gap. There are 14 residues in the CDR3. CDR3 in DNA: TGTGCCAGCAGCCGAGTCGGTCGGCAGATCGAGCAGTTCTTC. Its protein product is CASSRVGRQIEQFF.

The V call is TRBV15, the J call TRBJ2-5; unclear D gene. There are 13 residues in the CDR3. The germline gives CDR1 LNHNV, CDR2 YYDKDF (reference sequence). V gave up 3 bases and J gave up 5 bases, with 10 bases separating them. CDR3 nucleotide sequence: TGTGCCACCAGCAGCCCACCCGGGGAGACCCAGTACTTC. The encoded protein is CATSSPPGETQYF.

Notes on this clone: The junction does not match germline at one end; this may be a read error. The chain is built from TRBV10-2 and TRBJ2-7; D is perhaps TRBD1 or TRBD2 (5 bases each). Per germline, CDR1 WSHSY and CDR2 SAAADI. This CDR3 region has 12 residues. The CDR3 loop reads CRRAAAQGEQYF. CDR3 sequence (DNA): TGTAGGCGGGCCGCAGCCCAGGGCGAGCAGTACTTC.

V is TRBV5-4 and J is TRBJ2-5; D may correspond to TRBD1 or TRBD2 (7 bases each). Trimming pared 1 base from V and 5 bases from J, leaving 21 bases between. In germline, CDR1 is SGHNT, CDR2 YYREEE (reference sequence). This CDR3 comprises 17 residues. The CDR3 nucleotides are TGTGCCAGCAGCTTGCTTGGGGGGGACAGCCATCCCGAGACCCAGTACTTC. This gives the protein CASSLLGGDSHPETQYF. The full variable domain, rest sourced from reference TRBV5-4 and TRBJ2-5, is ETGVTQSPTHLIKTRGQQVTLRCSSQSGHNTVSWYQQALGQGPQFIFQYYREEENGRGNFPPRFSGLQFPNYSSELNVNALELDDSALYLCASSLLGGDSHPETQYFGPGTRLLVL.

The chain combines TRBV28 with TRBJ1-1, with 7 bases identical to TRBD1. Germline CDR1 reads MDHEN; CDR2 reads SYDVKM. This CDR3 contains 17 residues. The junction had 12 bases not matched to a gene; V was cut back by 4 bases and J by 1 base. CDR3 sequence reads: CASSSPTRGAQNTEAFF. In nucleotides, the CDR3 is TGTGCCAGCAGTTCCCCGACCAGGGGGGCTCAGAACACTGAAGCTTTCTTT.

The chain combines TRBV16 with TRBJ2-7; 8 positions match TRBD1. From germline, CDR1 is KGHSY and CDR2 FQNENV. V trimming: 4 bases; J trimming: 3 bases; junction bases outside the gene matches: 8. There are 15 residues in the CDR3. CDR3 residues: CASSPFRGQGYEQYF. DNA for the CDR3: TGTGCCAGCAGCCCCTTTCGAGGACAGGGCTACGAGCAGTACTTC. Together with reference TRBV16 and TRBJ2-7, the CDR3 gives the full variable domain: GEEVAQTPKHLVRGEGQKAKLYCAPIKGHSYVFWYQQVLKNEFKFLISFQNENVFDETGMPKERFSAKCLPNSPCSLEIQATKLEDSAVYFCASSPFRGQGYEQYFGPGTRLTVT.

CDR3 residues: CASSEAPGSSNQPQHF. CDR3 in DNA: TGTGCCAGCAGTGAAGCACCAGGGTCGAGCAATCAGCCCCAGCATTTT. This chain connects TRBV2 to TRBJ1-5; D perhaps matches TRBD1 (5 bases). V was trimmed by 0 bases and J by 1 base, leaving 10 bases between them. Germline assignment: CDR1 SNHLY and CDR2 FYNNEI. The CDR3 is 16 residues long. The variable domain in full, completed from reference TRBV2 and TRBJ1-5, reads EPEVTQTPSHQVTQMGQEVILRCVPISNHLYFYWYRQILGQKVEFLVSFYNNEISEKSEIFDDQFSVERPDGSNFTLKIRSTKLEDSAMYFCASSEAPGSSNQPQHFGDGTRLSIL.

This clone was seen once. The gene calls are TRBV12-5 and TRBJ2-1, with 7 bases that match TRBD1. The CDR3 runs 15 residues. The ends lost 1 base at V and 8 bases at J; junction bases unmatched: 8. Looked up from germline, CDR1 is LGHNT and CDR2 is FRNRAP. The CDR3 loop reads CASGLGIQGNDEQFF. The CDR3 coding sequence is TGTGCTAGTGGTTTGGGCATACAGGGGAACGATGAGCAGTTCTTC.

J is TRBJ2-7 and V is TRBV27; 10 bases match TRBD2. The CDR3 is 13 residues long. The V segment lost 6 bases and the J segment 4 bases; nucleotides outside the gene matches: 3. In germline, CDR1 is MNHEY, CDR2 SMNVEV (reference sequence). The CDR3 coding sequence is TGTGCCAGCAGCGTGGGACTAGCGTACGAGCAGTACTTC. The encoded protein is CASSVGLAYEQYF.

V gene TRBV6-5 combines with J gene TRBJ2-1; D is uncertain. Germline assignment: CDR1 MNHEY and CDR2 SVGAGI. CDR3 size: 12 residues. The V and J ends lost 7 bases and 7 bases respectively, with 11 bases between them. CDR3 sequence reads: CASNRIGNEQFF. CDR3 nucleotides: TGTGCCAGCAACCGAATCGGGAATGAGCAGTTCTTC.

The J gene is TRBJ2-7, the V gene TRBV9, with D tentatively TRBD1 or TRBD2 (5 bases each). Germline CDR1 is SGDLS and CDR2 is YYNGEE. The CDR3 loop spans 14 amino acids. The germline V and J ends were trimmed by 3 bases and 3 bases, with 13 bases remaining between them. CDR3 sequence: CASSEAGTDYEQYF. CDR3 bases: TGTGCCAGCAGCGAGGCTGGGACCGACTACGAGCAGTACTTC.

This chain joins TRBV27 and TRBJ2-7; the match to TRBD2 covers 7 bases. V lost 1 base to trimming and J lost 6 bases; unmatched junction nucleotides: 21. Germline lookup yields CDR1 MNHEY and CDR2 SMNVEV (reference sequence). The CDR3 extends over 19 amino acids. CDR3 in DNA: TGTGCCAGCAGTTTATGGGGGGGTTGGGGGGAGGACCTGCTTGTCGAGCAGTACTTC. Encoded protein: CASSLWGGWGEDLLVEQYF.

A single count supports this clone. This sequence joins TRBV28 and TRBJ2-7; no firm D call. The CDR3 runs to 13 residues. Trimming shortened V by 6 bases and J by 3 bases, and 12 bases separated the two germline ends. Germline V lookup: CDR1 MDHEN, CDR2 SYDVKM. The chain's CDR3 is CASSPVPSYEQYF. CDR3 bases: TGTGCCAGCAGCCCAGTCCCGAGCTACGAGCAGTACTTC. Variable domain in full (rest from reference TRBV28 and TRBJ2-7): DVKVTQSSRYLVKRTGEKVFLECVQDMDHENMFWYRQDPGLGLRLIYFSYDVKMKEKGDIPEGYSVSREKKERFSLILESASTNQTSMYLCASSPVPSYEQYFGPGTRLTVT.

The chain couples TRBV4-2 to TRBJ1-1, with a tentative D call TRBD1 (5 bases). The CDR3 covers 15 residues. Germline V gene sequence: CDR1 LGHNA, CDR2 YNFKEQ. The V and J ends lost 3 bases and 6 bases respectively, with 17 bases between them. This chain's CDR3 is CASSQDPRGVPEAFF. The CDR3 DNA is TGTGCCAGCAGCCAGGACCCCCGGGGGGTTCCTGAAGCTTTCTTT.

This clone was recorded a few times. In the same sample, other DNA sequences code for this CDR3. The rearrangement uses TRBV6-1 and TRBJ2-7; D is undetermined. Germline V gene data show CDR1 as MNHNS and CDR2 as SASEGT. The germline V and J ends were trimmed by 4 bases and 2 bases, with 3 bases remaining between them. The CDR3 covers 11 residues. In DNA, the CDR3 is TGTGCCAGCAGTGGGCCCTACGAGCAGTACTTC. Translating it yields CASSGPYEQYF.

The J gene is TRBJ2-1, the V gene TRBV7-9; tentatively, D is TRBD1 or TRBD2 (5 bases each). CDR3 length: 13 amino acids. Deletions cut 1 base from V and 8 bases from J, with 9 bases between. Germline V CDR1 and CDR2: SEHNR, FQNEAQ (reference sequence). In nucleotides, the CDR3 is TGTGCCAGCAGCTTAGGGGGGTTTGATGAGCAGTTCTTC. Its protein product is CASSLGGFDEQFF.

The chain recombines TRBV5-1 with TRBJ2-7; D is perhaps TRBD1 (6 bases). The germline gives CDR1 SGHRS, CDR2 YFSETQ. The CDR3 length is 14 residues. Trimming shortened V by 4 bases and J by 3 bases, and 14 bases separated the two germline ends. For the CDR3, the DNA is TGCGCCAGCAGCCCGCTTTGGGGGCACTACGAGCAGTACTTC. Protein product: CASSPLWGHYEQYF.